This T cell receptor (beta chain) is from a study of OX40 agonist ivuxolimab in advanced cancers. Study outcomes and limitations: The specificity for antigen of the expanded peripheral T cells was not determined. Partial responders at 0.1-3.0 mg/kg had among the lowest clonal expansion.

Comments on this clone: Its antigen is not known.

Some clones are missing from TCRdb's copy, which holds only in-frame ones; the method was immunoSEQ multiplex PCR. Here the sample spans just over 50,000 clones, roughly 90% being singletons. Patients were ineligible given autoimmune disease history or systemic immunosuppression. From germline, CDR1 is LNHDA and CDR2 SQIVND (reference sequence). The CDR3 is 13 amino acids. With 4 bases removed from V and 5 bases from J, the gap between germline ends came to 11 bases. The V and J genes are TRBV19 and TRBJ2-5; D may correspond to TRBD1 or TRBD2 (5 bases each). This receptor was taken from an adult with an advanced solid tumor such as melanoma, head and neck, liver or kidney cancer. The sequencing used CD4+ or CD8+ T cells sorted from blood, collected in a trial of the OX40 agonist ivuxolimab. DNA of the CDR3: TGTGCCAGTAGTAAACGGGACGGGGAGACCCAGTACTTC. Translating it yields CASSKRDGETQYF. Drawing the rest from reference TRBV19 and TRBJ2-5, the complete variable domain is DGGITQSPKYLFRKEGQNVTLSCEQNLNHDAMYWYRQDPGQGLRLIYYSQIVNDFQKGDIAEGYSVSREKKESFPLTVTSAQKNPTAFYLCASSKRDGETQYFGPGTRLLVL.